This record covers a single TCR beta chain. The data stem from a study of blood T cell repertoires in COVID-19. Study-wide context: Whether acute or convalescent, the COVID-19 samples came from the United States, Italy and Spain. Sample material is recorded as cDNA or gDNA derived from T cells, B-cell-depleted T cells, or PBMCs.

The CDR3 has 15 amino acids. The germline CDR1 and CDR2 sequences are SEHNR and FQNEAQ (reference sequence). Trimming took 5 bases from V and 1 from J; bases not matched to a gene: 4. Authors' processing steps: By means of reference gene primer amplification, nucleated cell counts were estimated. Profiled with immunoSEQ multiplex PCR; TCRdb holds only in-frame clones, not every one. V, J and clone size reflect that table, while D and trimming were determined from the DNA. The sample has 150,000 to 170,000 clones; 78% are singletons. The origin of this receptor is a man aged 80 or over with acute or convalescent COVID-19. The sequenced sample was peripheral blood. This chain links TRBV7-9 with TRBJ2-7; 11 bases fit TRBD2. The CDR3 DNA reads TGTGCCAGCAGCCCCGGGACTAGCGGATCCTACGAGCAGTACGTC. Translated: CASSPGTSGSYEQYV.